This TCR beta chain was identified in a study of CD8+ T cells in alopecia areata. Findings and limits, study-wide: Sharing of TCRs across patients appeared less clear than in mice, possibly for HLA-related reasons. Researchers report lesional scalp, most notably alopecia totalis/universalis, outstripped normal scalp in clonality.

A note on this clone: The antigen is unknown.

Isolated RNA was reverse transcribed into cDNA used as the sequencing template. Repertoires were generated with immunoSEQ multiplex PCR, while TCRdb's copy carries only in-frame clones and drops some. The data show around 29,000 clones, approximately 60% seen once. With 4 bases clipped from V and 3 bases from J, the junction kept 0 bases outside the gene matches. The length of the CDR3 is 12 residues. Germline-derived CDR1 and CDR2 are MNHNY and SVGAGI (reference sequence). This sequence was found in a human donor with alopecia areata. The V and J genes are TRBV6-6 and TRBJ2-7; 7 positions agree with TRBD1. The sample taken for sequencing was NKG2D-high CD8+ T cells sorted from blood. The DNA for the CDR3 is TGTGCCAGCAGTTGGGACAGCTACGAGCAGTACTTC. Translating gives CASSWDSYEQYF.